This T cell receptor beta chain emerged from a study of CD8+ T cells in alopecia areata. In the study overall: Treated individuals took tofacitinib by mouth, 5 to 10 mg twice daily. Study-level results: Normal skin's resident alphabeta T cells are sequenced alongside lesional scalp T cells. While tofacitinib was given, many expanded lesional clones persisted in scalp and blood.

It was cDNA, reverse transcribed from extracted RNA, that served as the sequencing template. Using immunoSEQ multiplex PCR, the repertoire was profiled, and TCRdb retains in-frame clones only, with some absent. Of around 300,000 clones in the sample, 60% were seen once. This clone was counted a few times. Its specificity is not known. This CDR3 comprises 14 residues. Germline CDR1 and CDR2: ENHRY and SYGVKD. Between the trimmed V and J ends, which lost 0 bases and 3 bases, there was a span of 9 bases. Documented treatment: oral pan-JAK inhibitor, 5-10 mg twice daily. Peripheral blood samples and lesional scalp punch biopsies were obtained from alopecia areata patients.

This receptor was obtained from a human donor with alopecia areata. This sample comprised CD4+ T cells sorted from blood, obtained around week 54, from a patient treated with tofacitinib. The chain carries TRBV10-3 and TRBJ2-7; weak D call: TRBD1 (6 bases). CDR3 coding DNA: TGTGCCATCAGTGAGTCAGAGGGGGACTACGAGCAGTACTTC. This encodes CAISESEGDYEQYF.